The 23 T cell receptor beta chains presented below share a single source sample, sequenced in a study of identical twins (dated by TCRdb to the mid-2010s). The method behind the library was 5' RACE. TCRdb records Illumina HiSeq 2000 as the sequencer. TCRdb reworked the public reads: Q25 trimming with fastp, MiXCR clone assembly, productive beta chains retained. Each entry is one CDR3 protein sequence, shown with its most common DNA and genes. Here the sample has roughly 480,000 distinct CDR3 sequences; less than 25% occur a single time. Jointly, the top ten make up around 3% of the sample. The same data also went into a second study, on T cells expressing NK-cell markers.

Sequencing input: CD4+ T cells sorted from blood. The receptors shown here come from a young woman in good health.

The V and J genes are TRBV2 and TRBJ2-3, with D possibly called TRBD1 or TRBD2 (5 bases each). V was clipped by 6 bases and J by 3 bases, with 13 bases between them. Germline loops: CDR1 SNHLY, CDR2 FYNNEI. The CDR3 sequence is 14 residues long. The CDR3 region is CASRDGEGTDTQYF. The CDR3 DNA sequence: TGTGCCAGCAGGGACGGAGAGGGGACAGATACGCAGTATTTT.

V is TRBV12-3 or TRBV12-4 and J is TRBJ1-2; D gene ambiguous. This CDR3 comprises 12 residues. V was trimmed by 6 bases and J by 8 bases, leaving 13 bases between them. The CDR3 sequence: CASRWTQSGYTF. The CDR3, as DNA: TGTGCCAGCAGGTGGACTCAATCGGGCTACACCTTC.

A few counts support this clonotype. The V and J genes are TRBV20-1 and TRBJ1-1; D remains ambiguous. Germline V gene lookup returns CDR1 DFQATT and CDR2 SNEGSKA (reference sequence). The CDR3 spans 12 residues. V lost 7 bases and J 0 bases, leaving 9 bases between the germline ends. In DNA form, the CDR3 reads TGCAGTGTGCAAAGCATGAACACTGAAGCTTTCTTT. Its translation is CSVQSMNTEAFF.

This clonotype has only a few counts. The chain employs TRBV5-1 and TRBJ2-2; D unclear. The CDR3 totals 14 residues. Germline CDR1 and CDR2: SGHRS and YFSETQ. With 5 bases removed from V and 2 bases from J, the gap between germline ends came to 10 bases. The CDR3 here is CASRFHSNTGELFF. CDR3 DNA: TGCGCCAGCAGATTTCATTCTAACACCGGGGAGCTGTTTTTT.

This clonotype was seen only a few times. The V gene is TRBV6-1, the J gene TRBJ2-7, with TRBD1 matching 9 bases. Germline trimming cut 8 bases from V and 4 bases from J; bases unmatched to any gene: 6. CDR1 is MNHNS, CDR2 SASEGT, per germline. The CDR3 length is 13 residues. The CDR3 DNA follows: TGTGCCAGCGCCCGGACAGGGGAGTACGAGCAGTACTTC. It is translated as CASARTGEYEQYF.

The rearrangement links TRBV11-2 to TRBJ1-1, with a tentative D call TRBD1 (5 bases). Trimming removed 8 bases from V and 3 bases from J, with 16 bases in between. CDR1 SGHAT and CDR2 FQNNGV come from the germline V gene. The CDR3 has 14 residues. The CDR3 protein is CASSGRGSYTEAFF. The CDR3 DNA reads TGTGCCAGCTCGGGGCGGGGGTCGTACACTGAAGCTTTCTTT. Based on the CDR3 plus reference TRBV11-2 and TRBJ1-1, the full variable domain is EAGVAQSPRYKIIEKRQSVAFWCNPISGHATLYWYQQILGQGPKLLIQFQNNGVVDDSQLPKDRFSAERLKGVDSTLKIQPAKLEDSAVYLCASSGRGSYTEAFFGQGTRLTVV.

Only a few counts were recorded for this clonotype. The chain has TRBV20-1 and TRBJ2-3; D ambiguous. The ends were cut back, 0 bases at V and 4 bases at J, with 14 bases in the middle. The CDR3 loop spans 15 amino acids. Germline V gene lookup returns CDR1 DFQATT and CDR2 SNEGSKA (reference sequence). CDR3 protein: CSARDLSLIADTQYF. The CDR3 DNA reads as TGCAGTGCTAGAGATTTAAGTTTAATAGCAGATACGCAGTATTTT.

This clonotype was seen a few times. The V gene is TRBV29-1, the J gene TRBJ1-2; D perhaps matches TRBD1 (5 bases). Trimming cost V 6 bases and J 5 bases, with 16 bases left between them. Per germline, CDR1 SQVTM and CDR2 ANQGSEA. The CDR3 loop spans 13 amino acids. In DNA form, the CDR3 reads TGCAGCGTGTCAGAGGGGTCGGGTTATGGCTACACCTTC. It encodes CSVSEGSGYGYTF.

This clonotype was seen only a few times. The V gene is TRBV14, the J gene TRBJ2-1; TRBD2 agrees at 8 bases. Germline V gene data show CDR1 as SGHDN and CDR2 as FVKESK. Germline trimming cut 3 bases from V and 9 bases from J; bases unmatched to any gene: 4. CDR3 length equals 13 residues. CDR3 coding DNA: TGTGCCAGCAGCCAGACGGGAGGGCGTGAGCAGTTCTTC. Its translation: CASSQTGGREQFF.

This chain joins TRBV13 and TRBJ2-4; 9 bases are a match to TRBD1. CDR3 size: 14 residues. Per the germline V gene, CDR1 is PRHDT and CDR2 is FYEKMQ (reference sequence). Trimming took 5 bases from V and 8 from J; bases not matched to a gene: 7. This CDR3 is CASSPGQGGHIQYF. The CDR3 DNA is TGTGCCAGCAGCCCGGGACAGGGAGGGCACATTCAGTACTTC.

This clonotype was observed a few times. The chain couples TRBV3-1 to TRBJ1-2, with 7 bases identical to TRBD1. Germline assignment: CDR1 LGHDT and CDR2 YNNKEL (reference sequence). The CDR3 loop spans 12 amino acids. Germline trimming cut 4 bases from V and 10 bases from J; bases unmatched to any gene: 6. The CDR3 DNA reads TGTGCCAGCAGCCCGAGACAGGGCACCTACACCTTC. Its protein is CASSPRQGTYTF. Filled out from reference TRBV3-1 and TRBJ1-2, the complete variable domain reads DTAVSQTPKYLVTQMGNDKSIKCEQNLGHDTMYWYKQDSKKFLKIMFSYNNKELIINETVPNRFSPKSPDKAHLNLHINSLELGDSAVYFCASSPRQGTYTFGSGTRLTVV.

The sample holds a few counts of this clonotype. The V and J genes are TRBV6-5 and TRBJ2-7, with TRBD2 matching over 11 bases. This CDR3 has 15 amino acids. V lost 4 bases to trimming and J lost 2 bases; unmatched junction nucleotides: 4. CDR1 is MNHEY, CDR2 SVGAGI, per germline. Written as DNA, the CDR3 is TGTGCCAGCAGTTTAGCGGGGGGGAGAACCTACGAGCAGTACTTC. This gives the protein CASSLAGGRTYEQYF.

The chain links TRBV10-3 to TRBJ2-4; 10 bases fit TRBD1. Trimming removed 4 bases from V and 5 bases from J; junction bases left unmatched: 5. From germline, CDR1 is ENHRY and CDR2 SYGVKD. The CDR3 extends over 15 amino acids. The CDR3 here is CAISAGTGVENIQYF. CDR3 sequence (DNA): TGTGCCATCAGTGCCGGGACAGGGGTGGAAAACATTCAGTACTTC.

The chain uses TRBV6-5 and TRBJ1-4; D perhaps matches TRBD1 (6 bases). Trimming left V 7 bases short and J 0 bases short, with 18 bases between. The CDR3 length is 17 residues. CDR1 is MNHEY, CDR2 SVGAGI, per germline. In DNA form, the CDR3 reads TGTGCCAGCACCCCGCTATCCCAGGGGCCAACTAATGAAAAACTGTTTTTT. Translating gives CASTPLSQGPTNEKLFF.

The chain combines TRBV27 with TRBJ1-2; TRBD1 matches at 7 bases. V shed 5 bases and J 8 bases; nucleotides not matched to a gene: 8. There are 13 residues in the CDR3. Germline loops: CDR1 MNHEY, CDR2 SMNVEV (reference sequence). In nucleotides, the CDR3 is TGTGCCAGCAGTCGACAGGGAAGGGGCGGCTACACCTTC. This translates into CASSRQGRGGYTF.

The genes are TRBV5-4 and TRBJ1-1; the D gene is possibly TRBD1 (5 bases). Trimming removed 0 bases from V and 0 bases from J, with 9 bases in between. The CDR3 loop spans 15 amino acids. CDR1 and CDR2 from the germline V gene are SGHNT and YYREEE (reference sequence). CDR3 in amino acids: CASSLEPGVNTEAFF. Written as DNA, the CDR3 is TGTGCCAGCAGCTTGGAGCCGGGGGTGAACACTGAAGCTTTCTTT. The full variable domain, rest sourced from reference TRBV5-4 and TRBJ1-1, is ETGVTQSPTHLIKTRGQQVTLRCSSQSGHNTVSWYQQALGQGPQFIFQYYREEENGRGNFPPRFSGLQFPNYSSELNVNALELDDSALYLCASSLEPGVNTEAFFGQGTRLTVV.

This clonotype was counted only a few times. The chain couples TRBV12-3 or TRBV12-4 to TRBJ1-6; D gene uncertain. The V end lost 2 bases, the J end lost 10 bases, and 12 bases lay between the germline ends. CDR3 length equals 14 residues. The CDR3 DNA reads as TGTGCCAGCAGTTTAACGGCCGGAGGGTCACCCCTCCACTTT. Translation gives CASSLTAGGSPLHF.

Remarks on this clonotype: A read error may produce the germline difference seen at one junction end. The V gene is TRBV18, the J gene TRBJ2-4; D call uncertain. Germline CDR1 KGHSH, CDR2 LQKENI. This CDR3 region has 14 residues. The CDR3 DNA is TGTGCCAGCTCACCAGTCTTCCCATTGTGGAAACGGGACTTC. Translating it yields CASSPVFPLWKRDF. The variable domain in full, completed from reference TRBV18 and TRBJ2-4, reads NAGVMQNPRHLVRRRGQEARLRCSPMKGHSHVYWYRQLPEEGLKFMVYLQKENIIDESGMPKERFSAEFPKEGPSILRIQQVVRGDSAAYFCASSPVFPLWKRDFGAGTRLSVL.

This clonotype was counted a few times. The rearrangement uses TRBV30 and TRBJ1-1, with D unresolved. Germline CDR1 and CDR2: GTSNPN and SVGIG (reference sequence). Trimming stripped 1 base from V and 0 bases from J, with 15 bases between. The CDR3 is 16 residues long. DNA for the CDR3: TGTGCCTGGAGTGAAACTGCGTCTGTTTTGAACACTGAAGCTTTCTTT. Its protein is CAWSETASVLNTEAFF.

This clonotype was found a few times. This chain uses TRBV7-2 with TRBJ2-1; 9 positions agree with TRBD1. The V gene's germline CDR1 is SGHTA and CDR2 FQGNSA. This CDR3 region has 14 residues. After removal of 8 bases from V and 7 bases from J, the junction contained 9 bases not matched to a gene. The CDR3 is CASLGTGPENEQFF. The CDR3 coding sequence is TGTGCCAGCCTGGGGACAGGGCCTGAAAATGAGCAGTTCTTC.

The chain employs TRBV7-9 and TRBJ2-1; 12 bases line up with TRBD2. CDR1 is SEHNR, CDR2 FQNEAQ, per germline (reference sequence). The V segment lost 5 bases and the J segment 8 bases; nucleotides outside the gene matches: 10. The CDR3 has 16 amino acids. Here the CDR3 DNA reads TGTGCCAGCAGCGGTTCTAGCGGGGGGGCGTACCATGAGCAGTTCTTC. Translation: CASSGSSGGAYHEQFF.

Only a few counts were recorded for this clonotype. The genes are TRBV5-1 and TRBJ2-3; 8 positions agree with TRBD1. The V segment lost 1 base and the J segment 5 bases; nucleotides outside the gene matches: 3. The length of the CDR3 is 14 residues. The germline V gene has CDR1 SGHRS and CDR2 YFSETQ. The CDR3 DNA sequence: TGCGCCAGCAGCTTGCCTACAGGGGGAGATACGCAGTATTTT. Translated: CASSLPTGGDTQYF.

This clonotype showed up many times. The chain recombines TRBV20-1 with TRBJ1-3; D remains ambiguous. CDR1 is DFQATT, CDR2 SNEGSKA, per germline (reference sequence). V lost 6 bases and J lost 0, with 6 bases in between. This CDR3 is built from 12 residues. The CDR3 here is CSAGSSGNTIYF. CDR3 DNA: TGCAGTGCGGGAAGCTCTGGAAACACCATATATTTT.